This T cell receptor (beta chain) was recovered during a study of T cells in Graves' hyperthyroidism and ophthalmopathy. There were TCR beta CDR3 regions amplified from RNA transcripts. Using the HTBI primer set, a first-round RT-PCR was run on the TCR CDR3. TCRdb passed the multiplex PCR reads through MiXCR, listing each CDR3 protein once. The sample contains 500,000 to 750,000 distinct CDR3 sequences, 13% to 15% of which appear only once. The CDR3 runs to 16 residues. Trimming shortened V by 2 bases and J by 0 bases, and 12 bases separated the two germline ends. The germline V gene has CDR1 LGHDT and CDR2 YNNKEL (reference sequence). This clonotype showed up just a few times. Its antigen is not known. Broader study findings: Through a model of 13 V-J features, ophthalmopathy was separated from stable hyperthyroidism.

The receptor comes from a woman aged 18 to 35 with Graves' ophthalmopathy. The chain employs TRBV3-1 and TRBJ2-3, with D perhaps TRBD1 (5 bases). The specimen was blood. The CDR3 loop is CASSQYRYRSTDTQYF. The CDR3 DNA reads as TGTGCCAGCAGCCAATACAGGTACCGTAGCACAGATACGCAGTATTTT.